The source of this TCR beta chain is a study of blood T cell repertoires in COVID-19. Study-level information: In each case, the material was cDNA or gDNA derived from T cells, B-cell-depleted T cells, or PBMCs.

Clones were sequenced by immunoSEQ multiplex PCR, and TCRdb holds only the in-frame ones, with some missing. The data hold over 200,000 clones, with about 87% observed a single time. This clonotype originated in a man aged 55-75 years who had recovered from COVID-19. The specimen was peripheral blood.

The DNA for the CDR3 is TGTGCCACCGGAACATTCCTAGCGGGGGAGATTGAGACCCAGTACTTC. Its translation is CATGTFLAGEIETQYF. The chain recombines TRBV24-1 with TRBJ2-5; 10 bases map to TRBD2. This CDR3 spans 16 amino acids. Germline values: CDR1 KGHDR, CDR2 SFDVKD. V lost 9 bases, J lost 5 bases, and 14 bases stayed unmatched.